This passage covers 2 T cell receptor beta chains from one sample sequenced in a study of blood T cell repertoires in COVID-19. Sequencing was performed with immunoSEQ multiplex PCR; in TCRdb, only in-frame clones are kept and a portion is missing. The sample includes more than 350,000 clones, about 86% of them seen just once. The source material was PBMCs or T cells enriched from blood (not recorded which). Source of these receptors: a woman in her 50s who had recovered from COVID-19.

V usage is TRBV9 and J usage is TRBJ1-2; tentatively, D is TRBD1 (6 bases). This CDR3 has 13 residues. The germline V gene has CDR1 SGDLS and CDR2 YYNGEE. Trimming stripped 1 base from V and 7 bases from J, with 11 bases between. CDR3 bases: TGTGCCAGCAGCGTATTGGGGGCGATTGGCTACACCTTC. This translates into CASSVLGAIGYTF.

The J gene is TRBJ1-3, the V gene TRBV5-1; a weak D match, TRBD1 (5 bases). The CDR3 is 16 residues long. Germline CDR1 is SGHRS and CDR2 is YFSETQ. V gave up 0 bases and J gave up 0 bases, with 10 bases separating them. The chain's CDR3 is CASSLGAGHSGNTIYF. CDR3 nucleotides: TGCGCCAGCAGCTTGGGCGCAGGACACTCTGGAAACACCATATATTTT.